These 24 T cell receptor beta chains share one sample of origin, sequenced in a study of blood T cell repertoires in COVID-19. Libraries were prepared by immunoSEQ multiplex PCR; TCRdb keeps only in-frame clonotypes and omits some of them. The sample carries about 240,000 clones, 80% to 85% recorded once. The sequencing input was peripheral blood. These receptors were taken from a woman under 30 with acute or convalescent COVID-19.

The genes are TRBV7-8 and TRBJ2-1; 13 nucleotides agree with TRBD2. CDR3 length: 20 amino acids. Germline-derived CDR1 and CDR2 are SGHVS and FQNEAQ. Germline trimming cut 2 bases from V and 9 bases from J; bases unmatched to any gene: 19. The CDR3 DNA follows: TGTGCCAGCAGCTTACAGACTAGCGGGAGGTCACAATTTATCACGGGTGAGCAGTTCTTC. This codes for CASSLQTSGRSQFITGEQFF.

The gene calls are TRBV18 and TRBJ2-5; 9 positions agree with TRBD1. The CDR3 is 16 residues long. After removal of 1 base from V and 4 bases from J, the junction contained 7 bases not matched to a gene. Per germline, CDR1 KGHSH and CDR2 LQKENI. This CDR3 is CASSPLGQGSGETQYF. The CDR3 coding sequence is TGTGCCAGCTCACCACTCGGACAGGGGTCGGGAGAGACCCAGTACTTC.

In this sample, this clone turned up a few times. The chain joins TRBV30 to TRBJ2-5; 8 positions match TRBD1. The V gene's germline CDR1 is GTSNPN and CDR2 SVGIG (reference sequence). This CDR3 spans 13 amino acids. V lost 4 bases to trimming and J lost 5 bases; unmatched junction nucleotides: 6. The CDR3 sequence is CAWNQGARETQYF. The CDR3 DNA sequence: TGTGCCTGGAACCAGGGGGCGCGGGAGACCCAGTACTTC.

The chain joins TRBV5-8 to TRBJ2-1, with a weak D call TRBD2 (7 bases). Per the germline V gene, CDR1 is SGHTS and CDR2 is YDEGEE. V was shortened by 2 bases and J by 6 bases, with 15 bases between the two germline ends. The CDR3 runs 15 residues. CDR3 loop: CASSFTGGALNEQFF. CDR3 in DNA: TGTGCCAGCAGCTTCACGGGGGGCGCGCTCAATGAGCAGTTCTTC. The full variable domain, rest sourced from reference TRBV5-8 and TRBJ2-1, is EAGVTQSPTHLIKTRGQQATLRCSPISGHTSVYWYQQALGLGLQFLLWYDEGEERNRGNFPPRFSGRQFPNYSSELNVNALELEDSALYLCASSFTGGALNEQFFGPGTRLTVL.

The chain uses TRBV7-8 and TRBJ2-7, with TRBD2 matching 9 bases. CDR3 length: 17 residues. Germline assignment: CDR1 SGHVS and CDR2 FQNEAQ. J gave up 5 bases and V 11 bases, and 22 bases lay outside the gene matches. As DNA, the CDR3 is TGTGCCTCCATGCAGGGCGCGGGAGGGCTGCCCTTGAACGAGCAGTACTTC. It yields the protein CASMQGAGGLPLNEQYF.

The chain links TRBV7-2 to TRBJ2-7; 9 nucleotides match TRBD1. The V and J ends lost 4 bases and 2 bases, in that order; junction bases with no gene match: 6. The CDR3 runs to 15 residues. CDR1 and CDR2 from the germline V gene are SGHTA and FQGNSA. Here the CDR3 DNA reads TGTGCCAGCAGCTCAACAGGGGGCGGAACCTACGAGCAGTACTTC. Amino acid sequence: CASSSTGGGTYEQYF.

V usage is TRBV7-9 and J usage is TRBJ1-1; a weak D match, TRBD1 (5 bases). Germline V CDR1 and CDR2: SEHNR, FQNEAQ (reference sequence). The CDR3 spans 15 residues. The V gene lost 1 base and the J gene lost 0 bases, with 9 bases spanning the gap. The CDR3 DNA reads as TGTGCCAGCAGCTTAGAAGCAGGGTTGAACACTGAAGCTTTCTTT. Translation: CASSLEAGLNTEAFF.

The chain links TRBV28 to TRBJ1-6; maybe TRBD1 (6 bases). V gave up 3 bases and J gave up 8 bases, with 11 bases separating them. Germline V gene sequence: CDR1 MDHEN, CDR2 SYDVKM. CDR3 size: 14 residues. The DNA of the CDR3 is TGTGCCAGCAGTTTTGCGCAGGGGCATTCACCCCTCCACTTT. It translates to CASSFAQGHSPLHF.

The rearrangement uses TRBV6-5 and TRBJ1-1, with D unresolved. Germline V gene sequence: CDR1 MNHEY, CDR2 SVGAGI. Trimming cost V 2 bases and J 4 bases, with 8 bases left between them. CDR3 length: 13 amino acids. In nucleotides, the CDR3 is TGTGCCAGCAGTTACCAGCGGAGCACTGAAGCTTTCTTT. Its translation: CASSYQRSTEAFF.

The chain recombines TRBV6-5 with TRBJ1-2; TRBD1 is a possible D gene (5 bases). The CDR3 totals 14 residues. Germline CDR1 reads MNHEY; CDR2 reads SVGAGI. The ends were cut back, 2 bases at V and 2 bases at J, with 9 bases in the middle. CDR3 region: CASSYDSLNYGYTF. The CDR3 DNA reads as TGTGCCAGCAGTTACGACAGCCTAAACTATGGCTACACCTTC.

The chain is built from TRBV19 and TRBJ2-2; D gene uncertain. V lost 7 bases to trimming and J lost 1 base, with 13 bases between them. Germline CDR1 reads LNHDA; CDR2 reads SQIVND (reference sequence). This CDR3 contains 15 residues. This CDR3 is CASKERRRNTGELFF. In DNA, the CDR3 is TGTGCCAGTAAGGAGAGGCGGAGGAACACCGGGGAGCTGTTTTTT.

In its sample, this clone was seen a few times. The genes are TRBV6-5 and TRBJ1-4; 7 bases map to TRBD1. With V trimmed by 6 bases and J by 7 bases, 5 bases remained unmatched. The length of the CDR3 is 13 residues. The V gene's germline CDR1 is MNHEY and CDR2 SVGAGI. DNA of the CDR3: TGTGCCAGCAGACCTACAGGGGTTGAAAAACTGTTTTTT. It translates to CASRPTGVEKLFF.

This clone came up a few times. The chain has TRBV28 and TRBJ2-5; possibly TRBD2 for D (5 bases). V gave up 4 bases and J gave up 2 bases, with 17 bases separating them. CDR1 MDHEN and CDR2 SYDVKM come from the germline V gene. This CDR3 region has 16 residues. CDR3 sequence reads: CASSSGSGTSQETQYF. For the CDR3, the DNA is TGTGCCAGCAGTTCGGGCAGCGGAACCTCACAAGAGACCCAGTACTTC.

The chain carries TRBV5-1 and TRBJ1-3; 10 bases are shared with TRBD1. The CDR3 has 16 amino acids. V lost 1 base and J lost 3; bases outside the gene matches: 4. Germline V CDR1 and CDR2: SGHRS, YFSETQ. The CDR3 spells CASSLTGQGFGNTIYF. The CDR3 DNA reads TGCGCCAGCAGCTTGACGGGACAGGGGTTTGGAAACACCATATATTTT.

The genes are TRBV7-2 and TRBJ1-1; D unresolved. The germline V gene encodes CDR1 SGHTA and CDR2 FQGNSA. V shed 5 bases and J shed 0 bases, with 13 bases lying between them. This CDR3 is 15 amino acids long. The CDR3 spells CASSPSQLMNTEAFF. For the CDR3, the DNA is TGTGCCAGCAGCCCCTCACAGCTGATGAACACTGAAGCTTTCTTT. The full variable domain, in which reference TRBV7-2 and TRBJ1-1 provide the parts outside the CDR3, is GAGVSQSPSNKVTEKGKDVELRCDPISGHTALYWYRQSLGQGLEFLIYFQGNSAPDKSGLPSDRFSAERTGGSVSTLTIQRTQQEDSAVYLCASSPSQLMNTEAFFGQGTRLTVV.

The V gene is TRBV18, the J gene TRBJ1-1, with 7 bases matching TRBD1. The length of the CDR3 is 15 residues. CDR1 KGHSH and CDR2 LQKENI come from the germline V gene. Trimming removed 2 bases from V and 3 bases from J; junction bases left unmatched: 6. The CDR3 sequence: CASSPSYRGYTEAFF. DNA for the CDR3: TGTGCCAGCTCACCATCGTACAGGGGATACACTGAAGCTTTCTTT.

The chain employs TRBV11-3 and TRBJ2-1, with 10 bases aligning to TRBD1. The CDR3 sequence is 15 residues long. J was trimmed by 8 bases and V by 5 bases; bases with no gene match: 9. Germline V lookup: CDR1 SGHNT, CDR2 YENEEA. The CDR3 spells CASSITGTGVDEQFF. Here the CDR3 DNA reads TGTGCCAGCAGCATCACCGGGACAGGGGTGGATGAGCAGTTCTTC. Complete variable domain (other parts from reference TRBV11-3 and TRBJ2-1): EAGVVQSPRYKIIEKKQPVAFWCNPISGHNTLYWYLQNLGQGPELLIRYENEEAVDDSQLPKDRFSAERLKGVDSTLKIQPAELGDSAVYLCASSITGTGVDEQFFGPGTRLTVL.

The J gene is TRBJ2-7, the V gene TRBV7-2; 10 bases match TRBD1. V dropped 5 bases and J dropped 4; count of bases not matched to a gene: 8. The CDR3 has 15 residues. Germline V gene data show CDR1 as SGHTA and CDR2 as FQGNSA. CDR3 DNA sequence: TGTGCCAGCAGCCCCCGGACAGGGGGGGCGTACGAGCAGTACTTC. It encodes CASSPRTGGAYEQYF.

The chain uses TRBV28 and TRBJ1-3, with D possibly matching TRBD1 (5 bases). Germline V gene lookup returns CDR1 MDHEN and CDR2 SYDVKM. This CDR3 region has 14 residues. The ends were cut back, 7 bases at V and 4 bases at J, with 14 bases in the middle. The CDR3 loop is CASTAGGGGNTIYF. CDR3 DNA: TGTGCCAGCACCGCCGGCGGGGGAGGAAACACCATATATTTT. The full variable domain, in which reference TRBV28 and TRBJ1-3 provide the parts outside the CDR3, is DVKVTQSSRYLVKRTGEKVFLECVQDMDHENMFWYRQDPGLGLRLIYFSYDVKMKEKGDIPEGYSVSREKKERFSLILESASTNQTSMYLCASTAGGGGNTIYFGEGSWLTVV.

CDR3 sequence reads: CATSREASGNSYNEQFF. CDR3 DNA: TGTGCCACCAGCAGAGAAGCTAGCGGGAACTCCTACAATGAGCAGTTCTTC. The genes are TRBV15 and TRBJ2-1; TRBD2 matches 9 bases. CDR1 is LNHNV, CDR2 YYDKDF, per germline (reference sequence). Losses at the gene ends were 0 bases for V and 0 bases for J; bases not matched to a gene: 3. The CDR3 runs to 17 residues.

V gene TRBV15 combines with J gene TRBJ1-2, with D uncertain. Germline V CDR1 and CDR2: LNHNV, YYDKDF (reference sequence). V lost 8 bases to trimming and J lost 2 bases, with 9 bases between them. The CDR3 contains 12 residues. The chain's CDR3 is CATPFRNYGYTF. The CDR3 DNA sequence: TGTGCCACCCCCTTTCGGAACTATGGCTACACCTTC.

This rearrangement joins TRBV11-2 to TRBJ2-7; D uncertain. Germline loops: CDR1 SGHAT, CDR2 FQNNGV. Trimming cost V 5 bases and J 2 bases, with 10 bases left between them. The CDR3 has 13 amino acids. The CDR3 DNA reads TGTGCCAGCAGCCGTCCCGGTCCCTACGAGCAGTACTTC. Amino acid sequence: CASSRPGPYEQYF.

CDR3 bases: TGCGCCAGCAGCTTGGAGACTAGCGGGATCGACGAGCAGTTCTTC. This encodes CASSLETSGIDEQFF. J is TRBJ2-1 and V is TRBV5-1, with 11 nucleotides matching TRBD2. This CDR3 region has 15 residues. With V trimmed by 0 bases and J by 10 bases, 6 bases remained unmatched. Germline loops: CDR1 SGHRS, CDR2 YFSETQ. The variable domain in full, with the rest retrieved from reference TRBV5-1 and TRBJ2-1, is KAGVTQTPRYLIKTRGQQVTLSCSPISGHRSVSWYQQTPGQGLQFLFEYFSETQRNKGNFPGRFSGRQFSNSRSEMNVSTLELGDSALYLCASSLETSGIDEQFFGPGTRLTVL.

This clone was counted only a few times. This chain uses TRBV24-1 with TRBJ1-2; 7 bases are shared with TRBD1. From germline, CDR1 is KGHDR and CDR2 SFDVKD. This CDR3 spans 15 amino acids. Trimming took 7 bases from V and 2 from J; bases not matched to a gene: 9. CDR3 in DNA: TGTGCCACCAGGCAAGGACAGGCCACAAACTATGGCTACACCTTC. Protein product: CATRQGQATNYGYTF.